The clone carrying this T cell receptor (beta chain) counts as medium-sized. Carried by each TCR cDNA molecule was a unique molecular identifier. From the 5' RACE reads, TCRdb called clonotypes with MiXCR, one entry per CDR3 protein. In the table there are tens of thousands of distinct CDR3 sequences, about an eighth of which are singletons. As to time point: sample taken at primary tumor resection. Without sorting, whole RNA was sequenced from tumor, nontumor lung or frozen PBMC. Samples came from 70 to 80 TRACERx patients with untreated early-stage lung cancer. This sample is part of a study of spatial heterogeneity in lung cancer. Study information: The study consistently detected more beta-chain than alpha-chain sequences.

Trimming removed 4 bases from V and 4 bases from J, with 11 bases in between. From germline, CDR1 is SGDLS and CDR2 YYNGEE. This CDR3 spans 14 amino acids. J is TRBJ1-4 and V is TRBV9; possible D gene TRBD1, 6 bases. Sequenced material: PBMCs, taken at surgery. This receptor was obtained from a male donor with early-stage non-small cell lung cancer. CDR3 DNA sequence: TGTGCCAGCAGCACTGGACAGATTAATGAAAAACTGTTTTTT. It is translated as CASSTGQINEKLFF.